One and the same sample provided the 11 T cell receptor beta chains below, sequenced in a study of regulatory T cells in long-lasting Graves disease. Relying on iRepertoire HTBI primers and Arm-PCR of CDR3 regions, the team built TCR beta libraries. Each CDR3 protein is one row after TCRdb ran MiXCR on the multiplex PCR reads. The repertoire consists of roughly 560,000 distinct CDR3 sequences, with about 16% occurring once and the leading ten covering approximately 25%. Indicated time point: newly diagnosed GD, antithyroid drugs for less than 3 months. Extracted RNA from PBMCs served as the source of the TCR library. These data were likewise used in another study, on T cells in Graves' hyperthyroidism and ophthalmopathy.

Sequencing used peripheral blood mononuclear cells (PBMCs), obtained at new diagnosis, from a patient treated with antithyroid drugs. Every receptor here comes from a woman aged 35 to 59 with Graves disease.

In regard to this clonotype: A much larger clone sits a single nucleotide away, making a read error possible. The CDR3 loop is CVSSHSQGQGTEKLFF. The CDR3 nucleotides read TGTGTCAGCAGCCACAGCCAGGGACAGGGGACTGAAAAACTGTTTTTT. The chain employs TRBV11-2 and TRBJ1-4; 10 bases fit TRBD1. Looked up from germline, CDR1 is SGHAT and CDR2 is FQNNGV. CDR3 size: 16 residues.

The sample holds many counts of this clonotype. The CDR3 loop reads CASSRRQGMSTEAFF. The CDR3 coding sequence is TGTGCCAGCAGTCGCAGACAGGGGATGTCCACTGAAGCTTTCTTT. The chain joins TRBV6-1 to TRBJ1-1; 8 nucleotides match TRBD1. From germline, CDR1 is MNHNS and CDR2 SASEGT. CDR3 length equals 15 residues. V lost 5 bases and J lost 4; bases outside the gene matches: 9.

This clonotype was seen a few times. The DNA of the CDR3 is TGTGCCAGCAGCCAATCCCCGGTTACAGATACGCAGTATTTT. Residues: CASSQSPVTDTQYF. The V gene is TRBV3-1, the J gene TRBJ2-3; D ambiguous. From germline, CDR1 is LGHDT and CDR2 YNNKEL (reference sequence). The CDR3 runs 14 residues. V was pared by 2 bases and J by 3 bases, with 9 bases between.

This clonotype showed up many times. This chain joins TRBV7-9 and TRBJ2-1, with a weak D call TRBD1 (6 bases). Germline V gene sequence: CDR1 SEHNR, CDR2 FQNEAQ (reference sequence). The CDR3 has 17 amino acids. The V gene lost 0 bases and the J gene lost 8 bases, with 20 bases spanning the gap. CDR3 region: CASSLARPGHRVDEQFF. The CDR3 DNA is TGTGCCAGCAGCTTAGCTCGACCGGGACATAGGGTAGATGAGCAGTTCTTC.

The rearrangement links TRBV19 to TRBJ2-3, with 7 bases lining up with TRBD1. The V and J ends lost 4 bases and 3 bases, in that order; junction bases with no gene match: 1. The CDR3 loop spans 13 amino acids. Per germline, CDR1 LNHDA and CDR2 SQIVND (reference sequence). The CDR3 nucleotides are TGTGCCAGTAGTAGGGGACAGACAGATACGCAGTATTTT. Its translation: CASSRGQTDTQYF.

The V gene is TRBV5-1, the J gene TRBJ1-5, with 8 nucleotides matching TRBD1. Germline V CDR1 and CDR2: SGHRS, YFSETQ. The junction had 7 bases not matched to a gene; V was cut back by 4 bases and J by 4 bases. CDR3 length: 15 residues. The CDR3 loop reads CASSPGGTGNQPQHF. The CDR3 DNA follows: TGCGCCAGCAGCCCGGGAGGGACAGGAAATCAGCCCCAGCATTTT.

This clonotype occurred many times. The chain is built from TRBV3-1 and TRBJ2-7; 9 positions agree with TRBD2. CDR3 length: 16 amino acids. Germline assignment: CDR1 LGHDT and CDR2 YNNKEL (reference sequence). V trimming: 0 bases; J trimming: 2 bases; junction bases outside the gene matches: 5. CDR3 loop: CASSQDGGGAPYEQYF. For the CDR3, the DNA is TGTGCCAGCAGCCAAGATGGCGGGGGGGCCCCCTACGAGCAGTACTTC.

This chain joins TRBV25-1 and TRBJ2-1, with a weak D call TRBD2 (7 bases). Germline-derived CDR1 and CDR2 are MGHDK and SYGVNS. The germline V and J ends were trimmed by 8 bases and 10 bases, with 15 bases remaining between them. CDR3 length equals 12 residues. The CDR3 loop is CASEGGTVEQFF. The CDR3, as DNA: TGTGCCAGCGAGGGGGGGACGGTAGAGCAGTTCTTC.

The V call is TRBV6-2 or TRBV6-3, the J call TRBJ1-5; the D is unclear. CDR3 size: 15 residues. The V end was cut by 5 bases, the J end by 4 bases, with 15 bases between. Germline-derived CDR1 and CDR2 are MNHEY and SVGEGT. The CDR3 DNA sequence: TGTGCCAGCAGTCGCCTCGGCAGGCAGAATCAGCCCCAGCATTTT. Protein product: CASSRLGRQNQPQHF.

The J gene is TRBJ2-2, the V gene TRBV12-5; D ambiguous. Germline V gene lookup returns CDR1 LGHNT and CDR2 FRNRAP. V was trimmed by 2 bases and J by 1 base, leaving 5 bases between them. This CDR3 is 14 amino acids long. The CDR3 reads CASGLIGNTGELFF. The CDR3 DNA reads as TGTGCTAGTGGTTTGATAGGGAACACCGGGGAGCTGTTTTTT. Drawing the rest from reference TRBV12-5 and TRBJ2-2, the complete variable domain is DARVTQTPRHKVTEMGQEVTMRCQPILGHNTVFWYRQTMMQGLELLAYFRNRAPLDDSGMPKDRFSAEMPDATLATLKIQPSEPRDSAVYFCASGLIGNTGELFFGEGSRLTVL.

The chain combines TRBV2 with TRBJ2-3; 7 bases fit TRBD1. Germline trimming cut 6 bases from V and 4 bases from J; bases unmatched to any gene: 7. The CDR3 has 14 amino acids. The germline V gene has CDR1 SNHLY and CDR2 FYNNEI. The CDR3 here is CASRRQGVADTQYF. As DNA, the CDR3 is TGTGCCAGCAGGCGCCAGGGGGTTGCAGATACGCAGTATTTT.